The clone carrying this TCR beta chain was recorded a few times. Its antigen is not known. This entry comes from a study of T cell responses to AZD1222 COVID-19 vaccine. CDR3 size: 15 residues. V lost 4 bases, J lost 5 bases, and 10 bases stayed unmatched. Germline V lookup: CDR1 MNHEY, CDR2 SMNVEV (reference sequence). General study results and limits: After two AZD1222 doses, spike-specific TCR breadth and depth rose versus day 0. At study baseline, merely over 5 AZD1222 recipients were seropositive. Among vaccine-associated CD4 TCRs, coverage spanned spike, with dominance at 160-218 and 743-854.

Generated by immunoSEQ multiplex PCR, the TCRdb table keeps only in-frame clones and is missing some. The sample yields around 44,000 clones, just over 85% seen once. The J gene is TRBJ1-2, the V gene TRBV27, with 7 positions matching TRBD1. The TCR sequence derives from an adult who received the AZD1222 COVID-19 vaccine. The sample consisted of peripheral blood, taken 28 days after the second AZD1222 dose. Here the CDR3 reads CASSWGQGGAYGYTF. DNA for the CDR3: TGTGCCAGCAGTTGGGGGCAGGGGGGGGCGTATGGCTACACCTTC.